This TCR beta chain is from a study of blood T cell repertoires in COVID-19. As for the study in general: There were acute and convalescent COVID-19 samples, and they came from the United States, Italy and Spain. T cells, B-cell-depleted T cells, or PBMCs supplied cDNA or gDNA.

Original data processing: Estimated nucleated cell counts came from reference gene primer amplification. This table comes from immunoSEQ multiplex PCR, and its TCRdb copy is limited to in-frame clones, with some not included. V, J and clone size are taken as reported in that table, and D and trimming were inferred from the DNA itself. The sample yields about 320,000 clones, 75% to 85% seen once. V shed 4 bases and J shed 6 bases, with 7 bases lying between them. Germline loops: CDR1 GTSNPN, CDR2 SVGIG (reference sequence). CDR3 length: 10 amino acids. This TCR came from a human donor in a cohort sampled during active COVID-19. The rearrangement uses TRBV30 and TRBJ2-7, with TRBD1 as a possible D gene (5 bases). Sequencing used peripheral blood. The CDR3 protein is CAWKGREQYF. The DNA of the CDR3 is TGTGCCTGGAAGGGGCGCGAGCAGTACTTC.